The sequence of this T cell receptor beta chain was determined in a study of T-cell memory formation after mild COVID-19. Whole-study findings and limits: Contracting clones from day 15 to 85 had balanced CD4/CD8; later expanders favoured CD4+. CD4+ contracting clones were found mainly in CM and EM, and CD8+ ones in EMRA.

The authors produced TCR alpha and TCR beta cDNA libraries with sample barcodes and UMIs by 5'RACE using constant-segment primers. Using its own MiXCR run on the 5' RACE reads, TCRdb lists one record per CDR3 protein. Among about 62,000 distinct CDR3 sequences listed, approximately 9% were seen once. There are 14 residues in the CDR3. Germline V lookup: CDR1 LGHNA, CDR2 YNFKEQ. Between the trimmed V and J ends, which lost 4 bases and 6 bases, there was a span of 16 bases. About this clonotype itself: Its antigen is not known.

The receptor was isolated from a man aged 18 to 29 who had mild COVID-19 (a few samples of this study predate the infection). Cell type and time point are not known. Sequencing was performed on PBMCs or a T cell subset sorted from them (not recorded which). This sequence joins TRBV4-2 and TRBJ2-7, with unresolved D. This chain's CDR3 is CASSRLEVLSEQYF. The CDR3 coding sequence is TGTGCCAGCAGCCGCCTCGAAGTTCTCTCCGAGCAGTACTTC.